Listed here are 29 T cell receptor beta chains from one sample, sequenced in a study of CD8+ T cells in alopecia areata. Lesional scalp punch biopsies and peripheral blood were collected from alopecia areata patients. Extracted from the samples, RNA was reverse transcribed into cDNA to serve as the sequencing template. Here immunoSEQ multiplex PCR was the method, and the copy in TCRdb shows in-frame clones only, minus some. This table has about 19,000 clones, about 70% appearing once. The starting material was skin, obtained at week 0. The receptors were gathered from a human donor with alopecia areata.

The rearrangement links TRBV7-2 to TRBJ2-5; 8 bases are shared with TRBD1. CDR1 and CDR2 (germline): SGHTA, FQGNSA. V lost 2 bases and J lost 5; bases outside the gene matches: 4. This CDR3 is 14 amino acids long. The CDR3 nucleotides read TGTGCCAGCAGCTTAATTCAGGGGGCGGAGACCCAGTACTTC. Its translation: CASSLIQGAETQYF.

V and J are TRBV6-5 and TRBJ1-1, with D unclear. The V gene's germline CDR1 is MNHEY and CDR2 SVGAGI. Between the trimmed V and J ends, which lost 0 bases and 5 bases, there was a span of 10 bases. CDR3 length: 14 residues. CDR3 region: CASSYSGSRTEAFF. In nucleotides, the CDR3 is TGTGCCAGCAGTTACTCCGGCAGCCGTACTGAAGCTTTCTTT.

This clone came up a few times. This rearrangement joins TRBV7-8 to TRBJ2-2; a possible D gene is TRBD1 (6 bases). Germline-derived CDR1 and CDR2 are SGHVS and FQNEAQ. The V end lost 1 base, the J end lost 6 bases, and 21 bases lay between the germline ends. The CDR3 totals 18 residues. The CDR3 nucleotides are TGTGCCAGCAGCTTAGGCGATTGGGGGCTCAAAGGCGCCGGGGAGCTGTTTTTT. Protein product: CASSLGDWGLKGAGELFF.

The J gene is TRBJ1-4, the V gene TRBV19, with D possibly being TRBD1 (6 bases). CDR1 LNHDA and CDR2 SQIVND come from the germline V gene (reference sequence). The CDR3 has 14 amino acids. V was shortened by 4 bases and J by 10 bases, with 16 bases between the two germline ends. The CDR3 sequence: CASSTGTTFGKLFF. The CDR3 region has the DNA TGTGCCAGTAGTACCGGGACAACCTTCGGAAAACTGTTTTTT.

This clone was found once. J is TRBJ1-1 and V is TRBV9; D is uncertain. The CDR3 is made up of 15 amino acids. The germline V gene encodes CDR1 SGDLS and CDR2 YYNGEE. V was cut by 0 bases and J by 1 base, with 10 bases left in between. The CDR3, as DNA: TGTGCCAGCAGCGTAGACAGAATCCCGAACACTGAAGCTTTCTTT. This sequence encodes CASSVDRIPNTEAFF.

This CDR3 is CASSLVDLRNEQFF. The DNA for the CDR3 is TGTGCCAGCAGCTTAGTTGACCTACGCAATGAGCAGTTCTTC. This chain links TRBV7-9 with TRBJ2-1; D is uncertain. This CDR3 contains 14 residues. Trimming pared 1 base from V and 6 bases from J, leaving 10 bases between. Looked up from germline, CDR1 is SEHNR and CDR2 is FQNEAQ (reference sequence). Looking up the rest from reference TRBV7-9 and TRBJ2-1 gives the full variable domain: DTGVSQNPRHKITKRGQNVTFRCDPISEHNRLYWYRQTLGQGPEFLTYFQNEAQLEKSRLLSDRFSAERPKGSFSTLEIQRTEQGDSAMYLCASSLVDLRNEQFFGPGTRLTVL.

The chain carries TRBV4-2 and TRBJ1-4, with D hard to call. V was pared by 0 bases and J by 7 bases, with 18 bases between. Germline loops: CDR1 LGHNA, CDR2 YNFKEQ. CDR3 length equals 17 residues. The CDR3 protein is CASSQEQRAAELEKLFF. CDR3 nucleotide sequence: TGTGCCAGCAGCCAAGAGCAGCGGGCGGCAGAACTTGAAAAACTGTTTTTT.

This clone came up once. The gene calls are TRBV7-9 and TRBJ1-5, with TRBD1 as a possible D gene (5 bases). The V and J ends lost 4 bases and 6 bases respectively, with 16 bases between them. The CDR3 spans 15 residues. Germline V gene lookup returns CDR1 SEHNR and CDR2 FQNEAQ (reference sequence). The CDR3 coding sequence is TGTGCCAGCAGCTCTCAGGGACTAGGTGCTCAGCCCCAGCATTTT. Residues: CASSSQGLGAQPQHF.

This clone showed up just a few times. This chain joins TRBV11-2 and TRBJ1-4; D gene uncertain. The CDR3 length is 13 residues. The germline gives CDR1 SGHAT, CDR2 FQNNGV. With 2 bases removed from V and 4 bases from J, the gap between germline ends came to 5 bases. CDR3 sequence reads: CASSLQVNEKLFF. In DNA, the CDR3 is TGTGCCAGCAGCTTACAGGTTAATGAAAAACTGTTTTTT.

This chain connects TRBV10-1 to TRBJ2-7; 9 bases line up with TRBD2. Germline loops: CDR1 WNHNN, CDR2 SYGVQD (reference sequence). CDR3 length: 14 residues. V lost 3 bases and J lost 5; bases outside the gene matches: 5. The CDR3 sequence is CASSESGGFNEQYF. The CDR3 region has the DNA TGCGCCAGCAGTGAAAGCGGGGGGTTCAACGAGCAGTACTTC.

The chain joins TRBV14 to TRBJ1-2; tentatively, D is TRBD1 (5 bases). The germline gives CDR1 SGHDN, CDR2 FVKESK. The germline V and J ends were trimmed by 5 bases and 5 bases, with 12 bases remaining between them. The CDR3 totals 13 residues. The CDR3 loop is CASSDGTVYGYTF. Here the CDR3 DNA reads TGTGCCAGCAGCGACGGGACGGTTTATGGCTACACCTTC.

V is TRBV10-3 and J is TRBJ2-2; no clear D gene. The CDR3 is made up of 15 amino acids. Trimming left V 6 bases short and J 1 base short, with 12 bases between. The V gene's germline CDR1 is ENHRY and CDR2 SYGVKD. This CDR3 reads CAISLESGNTGELFF. CDR3 sequence (DNA): TGTGCCATCAGCCTAGAGTCAGGGAACACCGGGGAGCTGTTTTTT.

V usage is TRBV7-9 and J usage is TRBJ2-2; D call uncertain. V lost 5 bases, J lost 1 base, and 8 bases lay in between. Germline-derived CDR1 and CDR2 are SEHNR and FQNEAQ (reference sequence). The CDR3 length is 14 residues. The CDR3 protein is CASSRDRNTGELFF. In nucleotides, the CDR3 is TGTGCCAGCAGCCGAGACCGGAACACCGGGGAGCTGTTTTTT.

The sample holds a few counts of this clone. J is TRBJ2-7 and V is TRBV4-1; D remains ambiguous. Germline V gives CDR1 MGHRA, CDR2 YSYEKL. Deletions cut 3 bases from V and 2 bases from J, with 11 bases between. The CDR3 extends over 14 amino acids. The DNA for the CDR3 is TGCGCCAGCAGCCAGCTCGACGGACCCTACGAGCAGTACTTC. It is translated as CASSQLDGPYEQYF.

This clone was found a few times. The chain has TRBV14 and TRBJ1-1; D possibly corresponds to TRBD1 (5 bases). The V gene lost 1 base and the J gene lost 4 bases, with 16 bases spanning the gap. CDR1 is SGHDN, CDR2 FVKESK, per germline. The CDR3 totals 16 residues. CDR3 sequence: CASSQVEGQGGTEAFF. The CDR3 bases are TGTGCCAGCAGCCAAGTCGAAGGGCAGGGCGGCACTGAAGCTTTCTTT.

The chain uses TRBV2 and TRBJ2-2; no definite D call. Trimming pared 8 bases from V and 1 base from J, leaving 11 bases between. The CDR3 consists of 14 residues. Per germline, CDR1 SNHLY and CDR2 FYNNEI. Written as DNA, the CDR3 is TGTGCCAGCGCTCCCCAGGTGAACACCGGGGAGCTGTTTTTT. It specifies CASAPQVNTGELFF.

The CDR3 nucleotides read TGTGCCAGCAGTGAAACTAGCGGGGGGGCCGATACGCAGTATTTT. This codes for CASSETSGGADTQYF. The rearrangement joins TRBV6-1 to TRBJ2-3; 13 bases line up with TRBD2. V gave up 2 bases and J gave up 6 bases; unmatched junction bases: 2. The germline V gene has CDR1 MNHNS and CDR2 SASEGT. The CDR3 contains 15 residues.

The chain links TRBV4-3 to TRBJ1-2, with D hard to call. This CDR3 has 15 residues. Germline CDR1 reads LGHNA; CDR2 reads YSLEER. V lost 0 bases and J lost 8, with 16 bases in between. This chain's CDR3 is CASSQDPGNYGGYTF. The CDR3 DNA follows: TGCGCCAGCAGCCAAGATCCGGGGAATTATGGAGGCTACACCTTC.

The chain couples TRBV10-3 to TRBJ1-2; weak D call: TRBD1 (6 bases). Germline V lookup: CDR1 ENHRY, CDR2 SYGVKD. This CDR3 has 14 residues. Trimming cost V 3 bases and J 12 bases, with 20 bases left between them. The CDR3 DNA sequence: TGTGCCATCAGTGAAGACAGGACGATTAGGAGGGACACCTTC. It translates to CAISEDRTIRRDTF.

The rearrangement uses TRBV7-2 and TRBJ2-5, with D unclear. Trimming shortened V by 5 bases and J by 1 base, and 14 bases separated the two germline ends. The CDR3 extends over 15 amino acids. Germline assignment: CDR1 SGHTA and CDR2 FQGNSA. The CDR3 nucleotides are TGTGCCAGCAGCACCCTTTTGGGCGGCCAAGAGACCCAGTACTTC. Translated: CASSTLLGGQETQYF.

The chain uses TRBV7-9 and TRBJ2-1, with 15 bases that match TRBD2. The germline CDR1 and CDR2 sequences are SEHNR and FQNEAQ (reference sequence). CDR3 length equals 18 residues. V trimming: 5 bases; J trimming: 3 bases; junction bases outside the gene matches: 8. CDR3 in amino acids: CASSPGLAGGPDYNEQFF. The CDR3 bases are TGTGCCAGCAGCCCCGGACTAGCGGGGGGGCCTGACTACAATGAGCAGTTCTTC.

V usage is TRBV11-1 and J usage is TRBJ1-1; 8 nucleotides align to TRBD1. This CDR3 comprises 16 residues. V trimming: 7 bases; J trimming: 1 base; junction bases outside the gene matches: 11. Germline V gene data show CDR1 as SGHAT and CDR2 as FQDESV (reference sequence). Here the CDR3 reads CASTEIRQGKNTEAFF. The CDR3, as DNA: TGTGCCAGCACCGAGATAAGACAGGGGAAGAACACTGAAGCTTTCTTT.

As concerns this clone: A junction boundary mismatches the germline segment, possibly from a read error. V and J are TRBV30 and TRBJ2-3; the D gene is possibly TRBD2 (6 bases). Germline loops: CDR1 GTSNPN, CDR2 SVGIG (reference sequence). The CDR3 runs 15 residues. This CDR3 is CTWSVLTRGTDTQYF. The CDR3 coding sequence is TGTACCTGGAGTGTACTGACTAGAGGGACAGATACGCAGTATTTT.

This chain connects TRBV5-4 to TRBJ1-1, with D perhaps matching TRBD1 (5 bases). V gave up 4 bases and J gave up 4 bases, with 11 bases separating them. The CDR3 runs to 13 residues. Per germline, CDR1 SGHNT and CDR2 YYREEE (reference sequence). The CDR3 spells CASSHGGVTEAFF. CDR3 DNA sequence: TGTGCCAGCAGCCACGGGGGGGTCACTGAAGCTTTCTTT.

In this sample, this clone turned up a few times. The gene calls are TRBV4-3 and TRBJ1-2, with 9 bases identical to TRBD1. V shed 3 bases and J 7 bases; nucleotides not matched to a gene: 6. Germline CDR1 and CDR2: LGHNA and YSLEER. The length of the CDR3 is 14 residues. In DNA, the CDR3 is TGCGCCAGCAGCCAGGGTACAGGGGGCTCTGGCTACACCTTC. Protein: CASSQGTGGSGYTF.

CDR3 residues: CASSVDPSNSYEQYF. The CDR3 region has the DNA TGTGCCAGCAGCGTAGATCCCAGTAACTCCTACGAGCAGTACTTC. The V gene is TRBV9, the J gene TRBJ2-7; D remains unclear. Germline-derived CDR1 and CDR2 are SGDLS and YYNGEE. V gave up 0 bases and J gave up 0 bases, with 10 bases separating them. This CDR3 spans 15 amino acids.

This clone is judged medium-sized. The gene calls are TRBV9 and TRBJ2-3; no clear D. The CDR3 runs 12 residues. Trimming left V 4 bases short and J 0 bases short, with 3 bases between. Germline V gene sequence: CDR1 SGDLS, CDR2 YYNGEE. The CDR3: CASSQSTDTQYF. Written as DNA, the CDR3 is TGTGCCAGCAGCCAAAGCACAGATACGCAGTATTTT.

The sample holds a few counts of this clone. V and J are TRBV18 and TRBJ2-3, with 7 bases identical to TRBD2. Trimming took 3 bases from V and 4 from J; bases not matched to a gene: 10. The length of the CDR3 is 16 residues. Germline lookup yields CDR1 KGHSH and CDR2 LQKENI. CDR3 in amino acids: CASSPPPGGRSDTQYF. The DNA of the CDR3 is TGTGCCAGCTCACCTCCACCGGGGGGTCGGTCAGATACGCAGTATTTT.

The chain is built from TRBV4-1 and TRBJ1-5; 7 bases are a match to TRBD1. CDR1 and CDR2 from the germline V gene are MGHRA and YSYEKL. Unmatched junction bases numbered 13, after V lost 4 bases and J lost 16 bases. The CDR3 contains 13 residues. The CDR3 sequence is CASSPRPTGAVHF. The CDR3 DNA is TGCGCCAGCAGCCCCCGTCCCACAGGGGCGGTCCATTTT.